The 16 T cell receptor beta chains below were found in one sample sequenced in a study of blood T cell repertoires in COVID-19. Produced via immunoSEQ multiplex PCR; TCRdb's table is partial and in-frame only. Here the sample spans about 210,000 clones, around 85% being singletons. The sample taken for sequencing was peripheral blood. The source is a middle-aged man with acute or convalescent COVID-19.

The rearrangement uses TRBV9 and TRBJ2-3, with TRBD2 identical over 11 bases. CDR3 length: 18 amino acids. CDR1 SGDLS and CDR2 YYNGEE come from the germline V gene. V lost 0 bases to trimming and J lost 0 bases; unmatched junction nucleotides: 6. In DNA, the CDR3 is TGTGCCAGCAGCGTAGCTACGTCTAGCGGGGGGAGCACAGATACGCAGTATTTT. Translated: CASSVATSSGGSTDTQYF.

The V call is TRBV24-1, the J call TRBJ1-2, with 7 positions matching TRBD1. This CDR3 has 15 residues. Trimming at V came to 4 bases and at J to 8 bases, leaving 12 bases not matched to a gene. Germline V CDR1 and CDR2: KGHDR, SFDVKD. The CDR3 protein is CATSDPTGVTSGYTF. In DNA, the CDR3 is TGTGCCACCAGTGACCCAACAGGGGTCACGAGCGGCTACACCTTC.

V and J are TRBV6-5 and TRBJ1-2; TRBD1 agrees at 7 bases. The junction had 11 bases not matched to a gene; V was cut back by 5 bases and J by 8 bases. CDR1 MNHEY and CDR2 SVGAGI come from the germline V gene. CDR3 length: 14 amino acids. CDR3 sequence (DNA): TGTGCCAGCAGTATTCAGACAGGGTACGGGGGCTACACCTTC. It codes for CASSIQTGYGGYTF.

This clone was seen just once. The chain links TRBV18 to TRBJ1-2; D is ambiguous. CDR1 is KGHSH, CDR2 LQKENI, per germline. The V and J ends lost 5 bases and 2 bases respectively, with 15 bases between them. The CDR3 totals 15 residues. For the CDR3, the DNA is TGTGCCAGCTCAGCTAACTCGGTCGGGAACTATGGCTACACCTTC. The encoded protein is CASSANSVGNYGYTF.

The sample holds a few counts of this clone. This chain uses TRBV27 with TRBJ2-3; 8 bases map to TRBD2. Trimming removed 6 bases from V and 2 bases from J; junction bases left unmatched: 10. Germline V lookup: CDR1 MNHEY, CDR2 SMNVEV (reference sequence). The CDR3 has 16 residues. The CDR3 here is CASRTLAVPSTDTQYF. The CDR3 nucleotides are TGTGCCAGCAGGACACTAGCGGTGCCCTCCACAGATACGCAGTATTTT.

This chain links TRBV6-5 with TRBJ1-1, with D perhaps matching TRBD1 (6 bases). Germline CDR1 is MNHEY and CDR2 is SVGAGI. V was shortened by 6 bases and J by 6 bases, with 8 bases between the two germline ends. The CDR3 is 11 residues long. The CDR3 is CASRTGPEAFF. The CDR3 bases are TGTGCCAGCAGGACAGGACCTGAAGCTTTCTTT.

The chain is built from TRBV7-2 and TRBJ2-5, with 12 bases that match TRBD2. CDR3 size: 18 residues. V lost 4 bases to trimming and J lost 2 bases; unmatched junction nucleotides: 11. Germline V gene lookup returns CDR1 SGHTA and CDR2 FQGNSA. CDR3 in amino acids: CASSSGASGGATQETQYF. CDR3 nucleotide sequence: TGTGCCAGCAGCTCAGGGGCTAGCGGGGGGGCGACGCAAGAGACCCAGTACTTC.

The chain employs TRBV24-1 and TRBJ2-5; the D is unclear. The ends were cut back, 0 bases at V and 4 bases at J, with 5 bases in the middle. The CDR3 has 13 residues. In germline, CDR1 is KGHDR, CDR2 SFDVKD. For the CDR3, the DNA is TGTGCCACCAGTGATTTGAGGAGAGAGACCCAGTACTTC. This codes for CATSDLRRETQYF.

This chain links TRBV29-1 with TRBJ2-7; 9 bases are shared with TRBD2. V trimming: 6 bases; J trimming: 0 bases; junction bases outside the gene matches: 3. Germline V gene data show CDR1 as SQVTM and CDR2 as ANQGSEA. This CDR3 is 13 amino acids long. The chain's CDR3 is CSVVSGSSYEQYF. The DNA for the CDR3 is TGCAGCGTGGTTAGCGGGAGCTCCTACGAGCAGTACTTC.

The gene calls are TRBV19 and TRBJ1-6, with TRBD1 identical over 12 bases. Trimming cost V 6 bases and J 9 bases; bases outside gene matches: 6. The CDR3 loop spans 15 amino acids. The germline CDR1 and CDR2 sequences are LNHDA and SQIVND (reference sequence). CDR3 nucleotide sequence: TGTGCCAGTAGCCCGGGACAGGGGGCACTTTCACCCCTCCACTTT. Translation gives CASSPGQGALSPLHF. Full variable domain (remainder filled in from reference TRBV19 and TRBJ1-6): DGGITQSPKYLFRKEGQNVTLSCEQNLNHDAMYWYRQDPGQGLRLIYYSQIVNDFQKGDIAEGYSVSREKKESFPLTVTSAQKNPTAFYLCASSPGQGALSPLHFGNGTRLTVT.

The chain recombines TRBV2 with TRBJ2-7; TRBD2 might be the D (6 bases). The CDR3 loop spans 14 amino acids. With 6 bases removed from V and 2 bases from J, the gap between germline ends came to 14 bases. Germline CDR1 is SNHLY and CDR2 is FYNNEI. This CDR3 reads CASSRDGGAYEQYF. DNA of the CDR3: TGTGCCAGCAGCCGGGACGGCGGGGCCTACGAGCAGTACTTC.

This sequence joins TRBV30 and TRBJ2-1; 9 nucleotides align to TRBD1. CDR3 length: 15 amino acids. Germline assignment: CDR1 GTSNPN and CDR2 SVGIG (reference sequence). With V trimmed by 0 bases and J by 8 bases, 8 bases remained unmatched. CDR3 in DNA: TGTGCCTGGAGTGTTGGACAGGGGTATAGGGATGAGCAGTTCTTC. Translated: CAWSVGQGYRDEQFF. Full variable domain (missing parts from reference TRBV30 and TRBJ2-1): SQTIHQWPATLVQPVGSPLSLECTVEGTSNPNLYWYRQAAGRGLQLLFYSVGIGQISSEVPQNLSASRPQDRQFILSSKKLLLSDSGFYLCAWSVGQGYRDEQFFGPGTRLTVL.

The CDR3 here is CASSGTGGLSYNSPLHF. Written as DNA, the CDR3 is TGTGCCAGCAGTGGTACAGGGGGCCTCTCCTATAATTCACCCCTCCACTTT. The J gene is TRBJ1-6, the V gene TRBV27; 9 nucleotides match TRBD1. Germline CDR1 MNHEY, CDR2 SMNVEV (reference sequence). J lost 0 bases, V lost 5 bases, and 5 bases had no gene match. The CDR3 has 17 residues.

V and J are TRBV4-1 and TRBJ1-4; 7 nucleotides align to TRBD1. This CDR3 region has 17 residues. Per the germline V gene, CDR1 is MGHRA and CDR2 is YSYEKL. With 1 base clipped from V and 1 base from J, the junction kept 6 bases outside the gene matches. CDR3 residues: CASSQGARGRTNEKLFF. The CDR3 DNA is TGCGCCAGCAGCCAAGGGGCTAGGGGGCGAACTAATGAAAAACTGTTTTTT.

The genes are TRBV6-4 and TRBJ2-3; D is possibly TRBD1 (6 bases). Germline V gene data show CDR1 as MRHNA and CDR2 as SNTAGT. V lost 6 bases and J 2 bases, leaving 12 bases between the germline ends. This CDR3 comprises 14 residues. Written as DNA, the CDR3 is TGTGCCAGCAGGGTAGGACAGAACACAGATACGCAGTATTTT. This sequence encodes CASRVGQNTDTQYF.

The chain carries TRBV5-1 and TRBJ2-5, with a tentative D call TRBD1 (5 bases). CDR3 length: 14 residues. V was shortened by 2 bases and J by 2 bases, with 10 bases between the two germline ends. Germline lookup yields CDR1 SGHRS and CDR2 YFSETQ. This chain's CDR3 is CASSFSQGQETQYF. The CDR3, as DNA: TGCGCCAGCAGCTTTAGTCAGGGTCAAGAGACCCAGTACTTC.